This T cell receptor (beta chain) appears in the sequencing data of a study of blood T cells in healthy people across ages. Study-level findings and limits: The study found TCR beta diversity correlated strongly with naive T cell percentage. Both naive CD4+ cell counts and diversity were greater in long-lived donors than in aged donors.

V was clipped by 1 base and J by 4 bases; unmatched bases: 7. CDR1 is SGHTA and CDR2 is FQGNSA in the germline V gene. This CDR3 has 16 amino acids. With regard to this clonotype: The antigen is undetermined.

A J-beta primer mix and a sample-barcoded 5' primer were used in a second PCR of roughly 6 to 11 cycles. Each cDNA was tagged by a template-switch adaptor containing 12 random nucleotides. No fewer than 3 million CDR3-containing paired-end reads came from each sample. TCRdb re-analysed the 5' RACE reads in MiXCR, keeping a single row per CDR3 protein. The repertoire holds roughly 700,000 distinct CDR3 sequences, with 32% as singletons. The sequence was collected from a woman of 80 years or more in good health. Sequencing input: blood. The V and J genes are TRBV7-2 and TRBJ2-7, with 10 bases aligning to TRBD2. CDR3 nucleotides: TGTGCCAGCAGCTTAGATTTAGCGGGGGGCCCTTACGAGCAGTACTTC. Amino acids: CASSLDLAGGPYEQYF.